Each of the 4 T cell receptor beta chains below was sequenced from the same sample in a study of graft-versus-host responses after intestinal transplantation. Clones were read by immunoSEQ multiplex PCR, and TCRdb kept only the in-frame ones, dropping some. The sample yields roughly 28,000 clones, roughly 93% seen once. The sequencing used PBMCs, collected about 62 days after intestinal transplant. The receptors originated from a human patient who received an intestinal transplant, so some T cells may come from the graft donor.

V is TRBV4-1 and J is TRBJ2-7; no clear D. The V end lost 0 bases, the J end lost 3 bases, and 3 bases lay between the germline ends. There are 12 residues in the CDR3. Germline loops: CDR1 MGHRA, CDR2 YSYEKL. The CDR3, as DNA: TGCGCCAGCAGCCAAGACAGCTACGAGCAGTACTTC. As protein: CASSQDSYEQYF.

This CDR3 is CASTISGASDTQYF. The CDR3 bases are TGTGCCAGTACAATCAGCGGGGCCTCAGATACGCAGTATTTT. The gene calls are TRBV19 and TRBJ2-3, with TRBD2 matching over 7 bases. V lost 7 bases, J lost 4 bases, and 8 bases stayed unmatched. This CDR3 contains 14 residues. The V gene's germline CDR1 is LNHDA and CDR2 SQIVND (reference sequence).

The chain uses TRBV4-1 and TRBJ1-2; D remains unclear. V was cut by 0 bases and J by 5 bases, with 10 bases left in between. Germline CDR1 MGHRA, CDR2 YSYEKL. This CDR3 contains 14 residues. This chain's CDR3 is CASSQDRTDYGYTF. CDR3 in DNA: TGCGCCAGCAGCCAAGACAGGACTGATTATGGCTACACCTTC.

On this clone: Sequence at one end of the junction differs from germline and may be a read error. The V gene is TRBV5-4, the J gene TRBJ2-7, with D unclear. Germline CDR1 SGHNT, CDR2 YYREEE (reference sequence). The CDR3 is made up of 14 amino acids. The CDR3 DNA reads as TGTGCCAGCAGCTTGGCCGGCAGGCCCGCCTTCCAGCACTTC. It yields the protein CASSLAGRPAFQHF.